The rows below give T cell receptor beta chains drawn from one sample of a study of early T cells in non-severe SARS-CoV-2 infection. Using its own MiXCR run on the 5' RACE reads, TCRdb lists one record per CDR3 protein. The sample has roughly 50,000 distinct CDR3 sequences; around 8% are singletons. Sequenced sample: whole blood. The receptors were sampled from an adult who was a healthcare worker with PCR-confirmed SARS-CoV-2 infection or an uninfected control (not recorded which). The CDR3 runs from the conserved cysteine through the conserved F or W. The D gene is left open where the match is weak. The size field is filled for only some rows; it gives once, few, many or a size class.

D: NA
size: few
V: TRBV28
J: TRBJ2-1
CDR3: CASSLGDYDEQFF
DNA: TGTGCCAGCAGTTTAGGGGATTACGATGAGCAGTTCTTC

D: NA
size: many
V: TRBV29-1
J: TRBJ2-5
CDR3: CSVVWGQETQYF
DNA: TGCAGCGTTGTATGGGGGCAAGAGACCCAGTACTTC

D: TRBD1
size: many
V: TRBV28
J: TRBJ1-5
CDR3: CASSSLQGHQPQHF
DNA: TGTGCCAGCAGTTCCCTACAGGGGCATCAGCCCCAGCATTTT

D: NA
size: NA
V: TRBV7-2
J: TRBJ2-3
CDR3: CASSLTSSTDTQYF
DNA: TGTGCCAGCAGCTTAACTAGCAGCACAGATACGCAGTATTTT

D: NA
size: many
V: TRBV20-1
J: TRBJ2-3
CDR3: CSARVFVPSTDTQYF
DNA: TGCAGTGCTAGAGTCTTTGTCCCTAGCACAGATACGCAGTATTTT

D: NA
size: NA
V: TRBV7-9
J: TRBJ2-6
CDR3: CASTAAGANVLTF
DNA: TGTGCCAGCACCGCAGCTGGGGCCAACGTCCTGACTTTC

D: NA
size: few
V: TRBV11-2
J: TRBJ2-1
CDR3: CASSPQGLGSDEQFF
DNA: TGTGCCAGCAGCCCACAGGGACTGGGGAGCGATGAGCAGTTCTTC

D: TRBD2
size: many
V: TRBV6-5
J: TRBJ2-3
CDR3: CASSYSITSGGRDTDTQYF
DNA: TGTGCCAGCAGTTACTCGATCACTAGCGGGGGGCGGGACACAGATACGCAGTATTTT

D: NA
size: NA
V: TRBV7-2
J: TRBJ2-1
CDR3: CASSYELVEQFF
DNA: TGTGCCAGCAGCTACGAACTAGTTGAGCAGTTCTTC

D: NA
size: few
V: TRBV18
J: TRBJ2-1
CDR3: CASSRDQAGEQFF
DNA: TGTGCCAGCTCACGGGACCAAGCAGGGGAGCAGTTCTTC

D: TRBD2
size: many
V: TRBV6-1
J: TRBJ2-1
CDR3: CASKDGTSADNEQFF
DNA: TGTGCCAGCAAGGATGGGACTAGCGCCGACAATGAGCAGTTCTTC

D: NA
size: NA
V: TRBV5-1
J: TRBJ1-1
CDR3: CASSLVSTEAFF
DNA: TGCGCCAGCAGCTTGGTTTCCACTGAAGCTTTCTTT

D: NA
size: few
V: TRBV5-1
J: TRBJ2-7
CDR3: CASSNQGSYEQYF
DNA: TGCGCCAGCAGCAACCAAGGATCCTACGAGCAGTACTTC

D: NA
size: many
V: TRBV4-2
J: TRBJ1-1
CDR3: CASSRVGRAGENTEAFF
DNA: TGTGCCAGCAGCCGGGTGGGCAGGGCTGGAGAAAACACTGAAGCTTTCTTT

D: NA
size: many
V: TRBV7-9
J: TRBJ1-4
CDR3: CASSFSNRDMDEKLFF
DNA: TGTGCCAGCAGCTTCTCCAACAGGGACATGGATGAAAAACTGTTTTTT

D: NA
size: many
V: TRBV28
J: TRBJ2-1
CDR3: CAITQGNEQFF
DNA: TGTGCCATCACTCAGGGGAATGAGCAGTTCTTC

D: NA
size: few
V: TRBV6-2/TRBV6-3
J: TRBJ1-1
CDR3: CASSLQGMNTEAFF
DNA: TGTGCCAGCAGCTTACAGGGTATGAACACTGAAGCTTTCTTT

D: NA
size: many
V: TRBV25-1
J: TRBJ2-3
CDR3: CASSPLQGRDTDTQYF
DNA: TGTGCCAGCAGTCCTTTACAGGGGAGGGACACAGATACGCAGTATTTT

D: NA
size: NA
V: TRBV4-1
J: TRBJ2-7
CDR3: CASSQEPQGTYEQYF
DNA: TGCGCCAGCAGCCAGGAACCTCAGGGGACCTACGAGCAGTACTTC

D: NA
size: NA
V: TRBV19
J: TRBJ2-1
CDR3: CASSIDPSASSYNEQFF
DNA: TGTGCCAGTAGTATAGACCCCTCCGCGAGCTCCTACAATGAGCAGTTCTTC

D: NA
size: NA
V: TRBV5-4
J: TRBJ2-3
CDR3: CASSLSPASTDTQYF
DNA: TGTGCCAGCAGCTTGAGTCCAGCAAGCACAGATACGCAGTATTTT

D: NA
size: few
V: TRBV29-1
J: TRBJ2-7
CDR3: CSVGDITGRALF
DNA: TGCAGCGTAGGGGACATTACTGGTAGGGCCCTCTTC

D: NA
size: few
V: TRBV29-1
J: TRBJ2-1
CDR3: CSVGSALYNEQFF
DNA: TGCAGCGTTGGATCGGCCCTCTACAATGAGCAGTTCTTC

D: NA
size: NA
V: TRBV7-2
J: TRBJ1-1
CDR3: CASSPGGVNTEAFF
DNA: TGTGCCAGCAGCCCGGGAGGGGTGAACACTGAAGCTTTCTTT

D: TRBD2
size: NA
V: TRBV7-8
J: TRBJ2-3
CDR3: CASSLQAGGPTDTQYF
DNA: TGTGCCAGCAGCTTACAAGCGGGAGGGCCCACAGATACGCAGTATTTT

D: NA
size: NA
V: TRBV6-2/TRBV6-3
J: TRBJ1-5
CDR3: CASSTLDNSNQPQHF
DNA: TGTGCCAGCAGTACCCTGGACAATAGCAATCAGCCCCAGCATTTT

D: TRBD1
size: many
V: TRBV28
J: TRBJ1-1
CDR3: CASSSIYNRDRGNTEAFF
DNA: TGTGCCAGCAGTTCGATTTACAACCGGGACAGGGGGAACACTGAAGCTTTCTTT

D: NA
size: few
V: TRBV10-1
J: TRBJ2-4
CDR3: CASSEGGRSLAKNIQYF
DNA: TGCGCCAGCAGTGAGGGCGGGCGTTCCCTAGCCAAAAACATTCAGTACTTC

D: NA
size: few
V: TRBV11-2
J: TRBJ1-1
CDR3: CASSLRQVSSNTEAFF
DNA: TGTGCCAGCAGCTTGAGACAGGTTTCGTCGAACACTGAAGCTTTCTTT

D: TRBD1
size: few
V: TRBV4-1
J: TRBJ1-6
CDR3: CASSQAPTGVINSPLHF
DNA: TGCGCCAGCAGCCAAGCCCCGACAGGGGTTATTAATTCACCCCTCCACTTT

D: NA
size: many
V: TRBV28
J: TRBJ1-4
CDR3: CASSFLGGQVDDEKLFF
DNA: TGTGCCAGCAGTTTTCTGGGCGGGCAGGTGGATGACGAAAAACTGTTTTTT

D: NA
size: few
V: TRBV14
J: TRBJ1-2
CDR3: CASSQDGGNYGYTF
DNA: TGTGCCAGCAGCCAAGATGGGGGGAACTATGGCTACACCTTC

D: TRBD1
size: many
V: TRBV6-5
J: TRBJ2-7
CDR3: CASSGTGRGEQYF
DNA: TGTGCCAGCAGTGGGACAGGGAGAGGCGAGCAGTACTTC

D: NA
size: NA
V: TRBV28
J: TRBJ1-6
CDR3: CASARQAYNSPLHF
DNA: TGTGCCAGCGCCAGACAGGCCTATAATTCACCCCTCCACTTT

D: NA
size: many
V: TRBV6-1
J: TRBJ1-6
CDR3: CASSRGRTANSPLHF
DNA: TGTGCCAGCAGCAGAGGAAGGACAGCCAATTCACCCCTCCACTTT

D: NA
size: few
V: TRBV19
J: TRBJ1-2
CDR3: CASSLTGVAGGYTF
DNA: TGTGCCAGTAGCCTGACAGGAGTTGCCGGGGGCTACACCTTC

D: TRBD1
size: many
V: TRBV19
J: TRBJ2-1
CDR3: CASLQGSEQFF
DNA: TGTGCCAGTCTACAGGGGAGTGAGCAGTTCTTC

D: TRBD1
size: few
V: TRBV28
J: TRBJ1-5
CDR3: CASSLYSRGHQPQHF
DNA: TGTGCCAGCAGTTTATACTCCAGGGGGCATCAGCCCCAGCATTTT

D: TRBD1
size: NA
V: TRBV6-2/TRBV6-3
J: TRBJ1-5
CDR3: CASSPWLTGGNQPQHF
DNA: TGTGCCAGCAGCCCCTGGTTGACAGGGGGGAATCAGCCCCAGCATTTT

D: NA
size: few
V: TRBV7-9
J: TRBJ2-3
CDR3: CASSFEANTDTQYF
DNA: TGTGCCAGCAGCTTCGAAGCGAACACAGATACGCAGTATTTT